This T cell receptor beta chain was documented in a study of T cells after posttransplantation cyclophosphamide. Study-wide findings and caveats: Blood and skin or GI T cell repertoires showed limited TRB overlap. After PTCy, TRB diversity resembled that of CNI/methotrexate controls.

Generated by immunoSEQ multiplex PCR, the TCRdb table keeps only in-frame clones and is missing some. The sample shows roughly 5,000 clones, 70% to 85% of them seen only once. About this clone itself: As yet, its antigen is unknown.

Busulfan-fludarabine conditioning, marrow transplant, and cyclophosphamide on days +3 and +4 were administered. The sequencing here drew on CD4+ T cells sorted from blood, taken 350 to 390 days after allogeneic stem cell transplant with posttransplant cyclophosphamide. The clonotype comes from a male patient aged 50 to 60 who received an allogeneic stem cell transplant from a related donor and was CMV-positive. Among the T cells, some may be from the graft donor.

CDR3 in DNA: TGTGCCAGTAGTATCGGTGCAGAAGCTTTCTTT. Its translation: CASSIGAEAFF. The chain recombines TRBV19 with TRBJ1-1, with D hard to call. In germline, CDR1 is LNHDA, CDR2 SQIVND (reference sequence). V gave up 3 bases and J gave up 8 bases, with 7 bases separating them. The CDR3 totals 11 residues.